This is a list of T cell receptor beta chains from one sample in a study of blood T cell repertoires in COVID-19. Libraries were prepared by immunoSEQ multiplex PCR; TCRdb keeps only in-frame clonotypes and omits some of them. The sample has around 160,000 clones; about four fifths are singletons. Input material: PBMCs or T cells enriched from blood (not recorded which). All receptors derive from a woman aged 55-69 years who had recovered from COVID-19. The CDR3 runs from the conserved cysteine through the conserved F or W. Clone sizes are given selectively: once, few, many, or a class where the clone is expanded.

j_gene,v_gene,abundance,CDR3aa
TRBJ2-3,TRBV5-4,-,CASTVGQGADTQYF
TRBJ2-3,TRBV7-9,-,CASSVRLAGVDTQYF
TRBJ2-3,TRBV2,-,CASSVGAGVTDTQYF
TRBJ1-1,TRBV18,-,CASSPPWRMNTEAFF
TRBJ1-2,TRBV4-2,-,CASSQDGSRYGYTF
TRBJ2-5,TRBV4-2,-,CASSQETSGLERGTQYF
TRBJ1-2,TRBV6-1,-,CASSEGVWGKGGYTF
TRBJ2-2,TRBV5-4,-,CASSLGVPSRGVYSGELFF
TRBJ2-2,TRBV19,-,CARRLLVLSGGADTGELFF
TRBJ2-1,TRBV15,-,CATSRKSVQFF
TRBJ2-1,TRBV7-2,-,CASRPASGGYNEQFF
TRBJ2-1,TRBV28,-,CASSLSNYNEQFF
TRBJ2-3,TRBV6-1,-,CASSEARTGQAQYF
TRBJ1-3,TRBV10-3,-,CAISEGGPVDTIYF
TRBJ2-1,TRBV5-4,-,CASSLGGSHYNEQFF
TRBJ2-1,TRBV3-1/TRBV3-2,-,CASSQTNEQFF
TRBJ2-3,TRBV15,-,CATSRTLTGESTDTQYF
TRBJ1-1,TRBV6-5,once,CASSFQGGTEAFF
TRBJ2-5,TRBV12-5,-,CASGLGRGETQYF
TRBJ1-5,TRBV24-1,-,CATDRINQPQHF
TRBJ1-1,TRBV18,-,CASSRNVGAGRGNTEAFF
TRBJ2-2,TRBV23-1,-,CASSQHSYTGELFF
TRBJ1-6,TRBV30,-,CAWSVGVGTFSYNSPLHF
TRBJ2-7,TRBV29-1,-,CSVEDTNTGGRNEQYF
TRBJ2-1,TRBV18,-,CASSRDSYEQFF
TRBJ2-7,TRBV30,-,CAWSESGYSSYEQYF
TRBJ2-3,TRBV6-2/TRBV6-3,-,CASSLPTGSTDTQYF
TRBJ1-2,TRBV7-3,-,CASSMGQGQDGYTF
TRBJ2-5,TRBV24-1,-,CATSEDTGVETQYF
TRBJ2-1,TRBV18,-,CASSSGGASNEQFF
TRBJ1-1,TRBV4-1,-,CASSQDPRGAGTEAFF
TRBJ2-3,TRBV2,-,CASSEGLAGLSTDTQYF
TRBJ1-1,TRBV7-8,-,CASSLARGGAPEAFF
TRBJ2-3,TRBV27,-,CASSLTSTDTQYF
TRBJ2-5,TRBV15,-,CATSRDHENLETQYF
TRBJ1-4,TRBV5-1,-,CASSSGQGHGLATNEKLFF
TRBJ2-3,TRBV5-5,-,CASREQPTDTQYF
TRBJ2-5,TRBV3-1/TRBV3-2,-,CASSQDWGSGEETQYF
TRBJ2-1,TRBV30,once,CAWSTSGNNEQFF
TRBJ1-2,TRBV14,-,CASSLGTGASYGYTF
TRBJ1-2,TRBV2,-,CASRGQGNGYTF
TRBJ1-6,TRBV19,-,CASIPSGFSGSPLHF
TRBJ1-1,TRBV9,-,CASSTGTGGGRVNTEAFF
TRBJ2-3,TRBV27,-,CASTRGLDTDTQYF
TRBJ1-2,TRBV7-9,-,CASGYSNANYGYTF
TRBJ1-1,TRBV10-3,-,CAIMRGMNTEAFF
TRBJ1-1,TRBV18,-,CASSPTGTFGTEAFF
TRBJ1-6,TRBV19,-,CASSIGDRYNSPLHF
TRBJ2-7,TRBV7-9,-,CASSDVLAGGPHEQYF